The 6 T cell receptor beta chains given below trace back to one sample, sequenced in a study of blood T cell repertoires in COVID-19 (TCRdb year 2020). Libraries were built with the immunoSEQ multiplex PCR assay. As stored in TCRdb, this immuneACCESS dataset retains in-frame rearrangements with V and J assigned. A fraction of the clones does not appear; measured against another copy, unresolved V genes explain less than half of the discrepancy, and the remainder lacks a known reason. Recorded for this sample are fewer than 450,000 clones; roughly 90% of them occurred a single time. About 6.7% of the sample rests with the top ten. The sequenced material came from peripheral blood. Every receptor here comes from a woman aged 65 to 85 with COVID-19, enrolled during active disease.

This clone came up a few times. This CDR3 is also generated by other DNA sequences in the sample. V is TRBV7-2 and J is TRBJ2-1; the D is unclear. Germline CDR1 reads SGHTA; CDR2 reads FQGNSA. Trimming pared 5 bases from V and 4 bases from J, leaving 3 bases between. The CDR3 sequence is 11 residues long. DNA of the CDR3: TGTGCCAGCAGCCCTTACAATGAGCAGTTCTTC. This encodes CASSPYNEQFF.

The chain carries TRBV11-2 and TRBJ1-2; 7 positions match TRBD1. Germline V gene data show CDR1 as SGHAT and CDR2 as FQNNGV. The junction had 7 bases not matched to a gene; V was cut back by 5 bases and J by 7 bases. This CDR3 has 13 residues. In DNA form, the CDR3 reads TGTGCCAGCAGCCCACTCAACAGGGGTGGCTACACCTTC. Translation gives CASSPLNRGGYTF.

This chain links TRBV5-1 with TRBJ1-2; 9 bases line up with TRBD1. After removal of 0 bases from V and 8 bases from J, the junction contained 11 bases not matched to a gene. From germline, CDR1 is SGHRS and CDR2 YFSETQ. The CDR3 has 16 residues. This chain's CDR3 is CASSLATGTGPGGYTF. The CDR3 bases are TGCGCCAGCAGCTTGGCCACCGGGACAGGGCCTGGCGGCTACACCTTC.

The chain's CDR3 is CASSTRDTYTEAFF. CDR3 nucleotide sequence: TGTGCCAGCAGCACTCGGGACACCTACACTGAAGCTTTCTTT. The chain joins TRBV9 to TRBJ1-1; weak D call: TRBD1 (6 bases). With 4 bases removed from V and 3 bases from J, the gap between germline ends came to 13 bases. CDR1 is SGDLS and CDR2 is YYNGEE in the germline V gene. There are 14 residues in the CDR3.

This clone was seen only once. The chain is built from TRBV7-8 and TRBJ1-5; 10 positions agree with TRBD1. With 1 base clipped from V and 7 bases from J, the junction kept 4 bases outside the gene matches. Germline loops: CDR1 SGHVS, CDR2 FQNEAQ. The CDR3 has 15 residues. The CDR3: CASSLGQGAGQPQHF. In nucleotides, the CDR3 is TGTGCCAGCAGCTTAGGACAGGGGGCGGGCCAGCCCCAGCATTTT.

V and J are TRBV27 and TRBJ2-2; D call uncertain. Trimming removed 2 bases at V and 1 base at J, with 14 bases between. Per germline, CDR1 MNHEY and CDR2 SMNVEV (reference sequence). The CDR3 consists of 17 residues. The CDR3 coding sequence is TGTGCCAGCAGTTTAGACTGGCGGCGATTGAACACCGGGGAGCTGTTTTTT. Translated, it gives CASSLDWRRLNTGELFF.